This T cell receptor (beta chain) was identified during a study of identical twins. Findings and caveats of the study: The degree of excess twin sharing was weaker in beta out-of-frame sequences. While abundant cord blood beta clonotypes carried fewer insertions, memory repertoires showed no such pattern. Partial confounding of zero-insertion analyses by invariant MAIT and iNKT cells was possible.

Among all donors, each was a healthy Caucasian. This clonotype was detected ten times or more. Its cognate antigen is unknown. Trimming cost V 5 bases and J 0 bases; bases outside gene matches: 10. The germline V gene has CDR1 MDHEN and CDR2 SYDVKM. This CDR3 comprises 19 residues. In TCRdb, the 5' RACE reads were re-called with MiXCR into one record per CDR3 protein. This sample has about 1.7 million distinct CDR3 sequences, with about 32% found just once. The origin of this receptor is a newborn girl in good health. Sequencing was performed on cord blood. V usage is TRBV28 and J usage is TRBJ2-3; 14 positions agree with TRBD2. The CDR3 DNA follows: TGTGCCAGCAGTCGGACTAGCGGGAGGATAGCTTTTAGCACAGATACGCAGTATTTT. It translates to CASSRTSGRIAFSTDTQYF.